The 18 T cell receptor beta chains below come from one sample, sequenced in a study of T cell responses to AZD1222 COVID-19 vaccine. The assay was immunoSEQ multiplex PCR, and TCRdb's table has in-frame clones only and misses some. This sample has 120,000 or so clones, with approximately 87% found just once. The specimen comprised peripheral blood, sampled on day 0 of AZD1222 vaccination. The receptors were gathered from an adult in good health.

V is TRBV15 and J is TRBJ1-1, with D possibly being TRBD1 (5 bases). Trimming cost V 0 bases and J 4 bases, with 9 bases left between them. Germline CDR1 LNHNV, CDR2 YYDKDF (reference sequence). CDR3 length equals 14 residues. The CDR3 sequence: CATSRDIQATEAFF. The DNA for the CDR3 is TGTGCCACCAGCAGAGATATACAGGCCACTGAAGCTTTCTTT.

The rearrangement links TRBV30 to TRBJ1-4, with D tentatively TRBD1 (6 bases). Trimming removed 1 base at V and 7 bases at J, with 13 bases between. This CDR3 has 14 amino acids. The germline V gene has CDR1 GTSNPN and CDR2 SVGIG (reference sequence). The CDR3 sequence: CAWSDDRLSEKLFF. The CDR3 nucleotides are TGTGCCTGGAGTGACGACAGGTTGAGTGAAAAACTGTTTTTT.

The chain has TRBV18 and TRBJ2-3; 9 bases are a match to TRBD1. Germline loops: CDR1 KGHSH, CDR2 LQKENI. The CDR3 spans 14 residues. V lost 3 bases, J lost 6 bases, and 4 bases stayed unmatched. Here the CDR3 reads CASSPIGTGDTQYF. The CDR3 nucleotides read TGTGCCAGCTCACCGATCGGGACAGGGGATACGCAGTATTTT.

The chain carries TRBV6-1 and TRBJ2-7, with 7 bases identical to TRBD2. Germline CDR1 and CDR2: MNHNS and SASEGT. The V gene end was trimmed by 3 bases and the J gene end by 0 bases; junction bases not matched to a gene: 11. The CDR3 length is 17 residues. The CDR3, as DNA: TGTGCCAGCAGTGACGTAGCGGGTTACAGGAGCTCCTACGAGCAGTACTTC. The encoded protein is CASSDVAGYRSSYEQYF.

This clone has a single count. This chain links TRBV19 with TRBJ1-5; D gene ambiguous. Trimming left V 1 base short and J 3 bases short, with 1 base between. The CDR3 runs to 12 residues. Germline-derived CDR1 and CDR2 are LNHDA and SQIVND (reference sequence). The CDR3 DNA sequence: TGTGCCAGTAGTATAGCCAATCAGCCCCAGCATTTT. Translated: CASSIANQPQHF.

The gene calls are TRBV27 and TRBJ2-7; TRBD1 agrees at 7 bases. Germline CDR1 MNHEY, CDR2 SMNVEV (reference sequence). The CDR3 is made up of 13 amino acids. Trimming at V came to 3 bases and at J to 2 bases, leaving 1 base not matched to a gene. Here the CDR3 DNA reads TGTGCCAGCAGTTTGAGGGGGCCCTACGAGCAGTACTTC. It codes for CASSLRGPYEQYF.

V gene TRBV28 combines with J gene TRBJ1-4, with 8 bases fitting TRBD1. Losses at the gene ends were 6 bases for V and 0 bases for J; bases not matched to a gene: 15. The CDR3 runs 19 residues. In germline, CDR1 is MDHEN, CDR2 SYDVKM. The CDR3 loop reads CASSRPPVGQEATNEKLFF. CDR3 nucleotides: TGTGCCAGCAGCCGACCACCGGTGGGACAGGAAGCAACTAATGAAAAACTGTTTTTT.

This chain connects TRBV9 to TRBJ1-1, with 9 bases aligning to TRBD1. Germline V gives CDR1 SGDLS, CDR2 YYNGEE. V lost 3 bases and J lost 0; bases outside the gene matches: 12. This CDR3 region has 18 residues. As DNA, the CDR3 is TGTGCCAGCAGCGCCAGCGAGGACAGGGGCGTAATGAACACTGAAGCTTTCTTT. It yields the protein CASSASEDRGVMNTEAFF.

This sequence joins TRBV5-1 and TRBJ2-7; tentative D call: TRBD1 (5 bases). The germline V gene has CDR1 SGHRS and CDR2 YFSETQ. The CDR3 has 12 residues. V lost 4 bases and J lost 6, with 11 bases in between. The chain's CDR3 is CASSQGSGEQYF. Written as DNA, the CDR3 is TGCGCCAGCAGCCAGGGATCGGGCGAGCAGTACTTC.

The CDR3 nucleotides read TGTGCCAGCACGAGGGGCAATCAGCCCCAGCATTTT. It specifies CASTRGNQPQHF. V is TRBV2 and J is TRBJ1-5; D not certain. Germline CDR1 and CDR2: SNHLY and FYNNEI. This CDR3 spans 12 amino acids. The germline V and J ends were trimmed by 7 bases and 2 bases, with 6 bases remaining between them.

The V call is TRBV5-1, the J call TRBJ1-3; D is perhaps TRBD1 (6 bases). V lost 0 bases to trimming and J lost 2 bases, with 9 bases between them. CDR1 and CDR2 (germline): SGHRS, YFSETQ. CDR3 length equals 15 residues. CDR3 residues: CASSLAPGAGNTIYF. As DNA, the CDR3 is TGCGCCAGCAGCTTGGCCCCAGGGGCTGGAAACACCATATATTTT. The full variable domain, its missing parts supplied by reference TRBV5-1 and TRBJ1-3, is KAGVTQTPRYLIKTRGQQVTLSCSPISGHRSVSWYQQTPGQGLQFLFEYFSETQRNKGNFPGRFSGRQFSNSRSEMNVSTLELGDSALYLCASSLAPGAGNTIYFGEGSWLTVV.

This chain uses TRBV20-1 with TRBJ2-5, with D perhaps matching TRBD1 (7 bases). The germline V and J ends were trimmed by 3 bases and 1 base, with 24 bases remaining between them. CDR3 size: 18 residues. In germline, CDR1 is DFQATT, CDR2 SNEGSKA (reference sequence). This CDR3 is CSASRVVGRGVAQETQYF. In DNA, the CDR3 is TGCAGTGCTAGTCGTGTCGTCGGCAGGGGGGTTGCCCAAGAGACCCAGTACTTC.

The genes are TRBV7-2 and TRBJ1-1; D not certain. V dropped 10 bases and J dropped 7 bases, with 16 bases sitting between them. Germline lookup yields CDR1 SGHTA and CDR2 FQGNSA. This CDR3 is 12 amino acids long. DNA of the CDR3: TGTGCCACCGATACATCCCCCTTTGAAGCTTTCTTT. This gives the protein CATDTSPFEAFF.

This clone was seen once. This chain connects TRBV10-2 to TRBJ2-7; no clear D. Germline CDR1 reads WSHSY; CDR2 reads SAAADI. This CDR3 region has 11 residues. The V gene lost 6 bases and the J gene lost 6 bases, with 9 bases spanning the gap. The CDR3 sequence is CASSPVSEQYF. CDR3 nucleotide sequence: TGCGCCAGCAGCCCAGTTTCCGAGCAGTACTTC.

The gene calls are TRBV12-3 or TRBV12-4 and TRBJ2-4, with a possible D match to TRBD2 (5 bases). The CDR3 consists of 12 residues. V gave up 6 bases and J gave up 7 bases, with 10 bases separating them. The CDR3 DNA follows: TGTGCCAGCAGGGGAGACTCGAACATTCAGTACTTC. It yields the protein CASRGDSNIQYF.

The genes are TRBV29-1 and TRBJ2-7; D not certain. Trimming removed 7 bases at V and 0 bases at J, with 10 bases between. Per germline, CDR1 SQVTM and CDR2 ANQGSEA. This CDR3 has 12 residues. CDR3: CSATTLSYEQYF. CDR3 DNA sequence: TGCAGCGCCACGACTCTCTCCTACGAGCAGTACTTC.

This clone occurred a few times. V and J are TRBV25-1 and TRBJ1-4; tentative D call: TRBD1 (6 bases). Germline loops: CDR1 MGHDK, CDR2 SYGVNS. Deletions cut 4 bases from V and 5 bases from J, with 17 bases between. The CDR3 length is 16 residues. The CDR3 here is CASSASQGSANEKLFF. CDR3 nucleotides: TGTGCCAGCAGTGCGTCGCAGGGGTCGGCCAATGAAAAACTGTTTTTT.

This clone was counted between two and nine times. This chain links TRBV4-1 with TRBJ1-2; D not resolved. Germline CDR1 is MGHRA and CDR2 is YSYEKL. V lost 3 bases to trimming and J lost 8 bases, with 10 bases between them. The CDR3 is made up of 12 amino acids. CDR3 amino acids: CASSQDLSGYTF. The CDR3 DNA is TGCGCCAGCAGCCAGGATCTCTCCGGCTACACCTTC.